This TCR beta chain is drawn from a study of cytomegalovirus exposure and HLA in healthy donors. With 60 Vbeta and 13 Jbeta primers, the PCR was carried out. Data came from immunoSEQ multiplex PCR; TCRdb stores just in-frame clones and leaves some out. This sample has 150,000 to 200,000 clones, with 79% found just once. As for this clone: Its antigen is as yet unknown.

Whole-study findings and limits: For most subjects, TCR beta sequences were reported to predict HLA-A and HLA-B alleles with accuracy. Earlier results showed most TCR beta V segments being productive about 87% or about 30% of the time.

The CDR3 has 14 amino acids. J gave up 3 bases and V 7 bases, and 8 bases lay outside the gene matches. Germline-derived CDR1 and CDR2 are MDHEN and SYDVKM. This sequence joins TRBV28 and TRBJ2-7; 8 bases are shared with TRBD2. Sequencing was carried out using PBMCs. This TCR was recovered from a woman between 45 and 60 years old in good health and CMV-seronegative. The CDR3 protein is CASTLGGASYEQYF. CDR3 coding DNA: TGTGCCAGCACCCTCGGGGGGGCAAGCTACGAGCAGTACTTC.